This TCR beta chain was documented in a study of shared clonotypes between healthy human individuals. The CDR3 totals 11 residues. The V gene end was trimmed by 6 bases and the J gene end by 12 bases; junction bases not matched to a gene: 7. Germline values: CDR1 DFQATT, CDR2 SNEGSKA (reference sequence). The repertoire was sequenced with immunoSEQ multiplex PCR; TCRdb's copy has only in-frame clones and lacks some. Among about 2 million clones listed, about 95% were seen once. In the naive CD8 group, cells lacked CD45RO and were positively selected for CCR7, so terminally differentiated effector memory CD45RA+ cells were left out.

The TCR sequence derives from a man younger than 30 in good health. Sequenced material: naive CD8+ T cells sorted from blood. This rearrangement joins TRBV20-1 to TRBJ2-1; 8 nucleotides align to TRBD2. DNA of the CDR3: TGCAGTGCCGAATCCCTAGCGGGGCAGTTCTTC. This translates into CSAESLAGQFF.